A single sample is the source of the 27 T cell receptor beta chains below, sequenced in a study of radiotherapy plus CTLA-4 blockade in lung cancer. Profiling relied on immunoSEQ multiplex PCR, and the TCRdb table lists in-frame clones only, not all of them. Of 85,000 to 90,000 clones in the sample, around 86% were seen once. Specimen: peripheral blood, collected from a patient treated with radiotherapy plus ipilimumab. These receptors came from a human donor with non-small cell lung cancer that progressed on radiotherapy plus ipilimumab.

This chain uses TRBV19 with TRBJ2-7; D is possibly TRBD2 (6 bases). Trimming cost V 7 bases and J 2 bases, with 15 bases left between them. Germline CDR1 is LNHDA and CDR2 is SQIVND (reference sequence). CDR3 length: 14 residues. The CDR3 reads CASKSPGRPYEQYF. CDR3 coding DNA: TGTGCCAGTAAATCCCCGGGGAGGCCCTACGAGCAGTACTTC.

CDR3 coding DNA: TGCGCCAGCAGCTGGGGGGCACGGAAACACTATGGCTACACCTTC. This codes for CASSWGARKHYGYTF. This chain connects TRBV5-1 to TRBJ1-2; D possibly corresponds to TRBD1 (6 bases). The CDR3 spans 15 residues. Germline V gene sequence: CDR1 SGHRS, CDR2 YFSETQ. V was trimmed by 3 bases and J by 3 bases, leaving 15 bases between them.

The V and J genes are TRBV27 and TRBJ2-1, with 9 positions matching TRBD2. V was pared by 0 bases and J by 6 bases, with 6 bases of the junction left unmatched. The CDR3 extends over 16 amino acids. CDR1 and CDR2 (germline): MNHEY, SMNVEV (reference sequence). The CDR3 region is CASSLSLAGKGNEQFF. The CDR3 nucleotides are TGTGCCAGCAGTTTATCTCTAGCGGGGAAGGGCAATGAGCAGTTCTTC.

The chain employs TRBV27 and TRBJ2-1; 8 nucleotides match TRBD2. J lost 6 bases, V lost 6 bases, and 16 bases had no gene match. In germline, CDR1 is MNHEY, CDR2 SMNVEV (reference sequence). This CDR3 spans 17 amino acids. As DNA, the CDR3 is TGTGCCAGCAGCCCCGGGCGGGGACTAGATGTTTTCAATGAGCAGTTCTTC. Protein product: CASSPGRGLDVFNEQFF.

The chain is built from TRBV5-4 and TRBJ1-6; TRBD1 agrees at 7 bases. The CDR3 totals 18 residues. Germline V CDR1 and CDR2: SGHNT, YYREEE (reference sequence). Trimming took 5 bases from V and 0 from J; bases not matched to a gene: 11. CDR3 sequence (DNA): TGTGCCAGCAGAGCCACTGGGACAGATAGCTCCTATAATTCACCCCTCCACTTT. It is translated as CASRATGTDSSYNSPLHF.

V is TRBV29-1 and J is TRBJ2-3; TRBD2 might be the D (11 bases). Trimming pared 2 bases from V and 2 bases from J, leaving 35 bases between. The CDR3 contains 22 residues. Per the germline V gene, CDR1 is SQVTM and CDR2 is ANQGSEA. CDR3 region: CSVESGTGVRSGRALATDTQYF. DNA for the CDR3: TGCAGCGTTGAATCTGGGACAGGGGTTCGTAGCGGGAGGGCCCTTGCCACAGATACGCAGTATTTT.

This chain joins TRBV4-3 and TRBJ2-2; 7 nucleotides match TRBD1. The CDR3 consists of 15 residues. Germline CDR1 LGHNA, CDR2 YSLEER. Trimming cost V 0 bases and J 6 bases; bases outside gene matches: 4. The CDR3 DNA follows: TGCGCCAGCAGCCAAGAGACAGGGTGGCCCGGGGAGCTGTTTTTT. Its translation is CASSQETGWPGELFF.

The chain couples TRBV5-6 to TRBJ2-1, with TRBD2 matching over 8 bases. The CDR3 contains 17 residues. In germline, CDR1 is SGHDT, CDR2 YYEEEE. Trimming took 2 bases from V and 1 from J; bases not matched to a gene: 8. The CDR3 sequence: CASSLNLLAESYNEQFF. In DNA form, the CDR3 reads TGTGCCAGCAGCTTAAACCTACTAGCGGAGTCCTACAATGAGCAGTTCTTC. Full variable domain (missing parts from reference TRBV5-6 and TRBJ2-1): DAGVTQSPTHLIKTRGQQVTLRCSPKSGHDTVSWYQQALGQGPQFIFQYYEEEERQRGNFPDRFSGHQFPNYSSELNVNALLLGDSALYLCASSLNLLAESYNEQFFGPGTRLTVL.

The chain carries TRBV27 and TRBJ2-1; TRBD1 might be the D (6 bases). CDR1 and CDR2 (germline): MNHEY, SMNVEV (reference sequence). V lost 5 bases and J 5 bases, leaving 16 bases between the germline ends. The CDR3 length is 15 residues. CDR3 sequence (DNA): TGTGCCAGCAGTACATCAGGGGTCGAGAACAATGAGCAGTTCTTC. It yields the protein CASSTSGVENNEQFF.

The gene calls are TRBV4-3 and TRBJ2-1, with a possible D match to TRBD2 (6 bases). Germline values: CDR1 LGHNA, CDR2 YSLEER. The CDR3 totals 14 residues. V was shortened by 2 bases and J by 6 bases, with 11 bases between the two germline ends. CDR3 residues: CASSQKTSVNEQFF. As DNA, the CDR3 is TGCGCCAGCAGCCAAAAGACTAGTGTCAATGAGCAGTTCTTC.

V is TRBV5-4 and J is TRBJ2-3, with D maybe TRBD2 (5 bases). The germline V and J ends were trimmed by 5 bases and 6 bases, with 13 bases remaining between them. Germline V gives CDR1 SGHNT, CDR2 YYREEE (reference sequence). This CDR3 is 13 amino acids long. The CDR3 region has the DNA TGTGCCAGCAGTACCCCACTAGGGGATACGCAGTATTTT. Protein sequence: CASSTPLGDTQYF.

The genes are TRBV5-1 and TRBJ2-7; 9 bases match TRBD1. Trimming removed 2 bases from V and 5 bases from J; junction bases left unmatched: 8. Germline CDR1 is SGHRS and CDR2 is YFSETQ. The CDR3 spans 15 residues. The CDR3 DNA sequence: TGCGCCAGCAGCTTCCCGGGACAGGGATGGAACGAGCAGTACTTC. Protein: CASSFPGQGWNEQYF. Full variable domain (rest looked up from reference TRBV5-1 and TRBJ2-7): KAGVTQTPRYLIKTRGQQVTLSCSPISGHRSVSWYQQTPGQGLQFLFEYFSETQRNKGNFPGRFSGRQFSNSRSEMNVSTLELGDSALYLCASSFPGQGWNEQYFGPGTRLTVT.

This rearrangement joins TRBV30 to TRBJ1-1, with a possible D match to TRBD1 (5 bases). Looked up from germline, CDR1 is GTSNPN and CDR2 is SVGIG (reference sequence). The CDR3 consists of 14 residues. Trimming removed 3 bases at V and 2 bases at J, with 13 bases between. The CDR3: CAWRAVGDNTEAFF. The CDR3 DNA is TGTGCCTGGAGGGCCGTGGGGGATAACACTGAAGCTTTCTTT.

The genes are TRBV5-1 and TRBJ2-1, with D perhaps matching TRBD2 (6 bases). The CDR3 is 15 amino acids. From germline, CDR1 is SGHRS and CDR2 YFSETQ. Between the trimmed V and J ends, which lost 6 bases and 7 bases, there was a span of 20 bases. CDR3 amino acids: CASTPSGAVGNEQFF. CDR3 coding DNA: TGCGCCAGCACCCCCTCGGGAGCGGTAGGAAATGAGCAGTTCTTC. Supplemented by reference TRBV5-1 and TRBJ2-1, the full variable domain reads KAGVTQTPRYLIKTRGQQVTLSCSPISGHRSVSWYQQTPGQGLQFLFEYFSETQRNKGNFPGRFSGRQFSNSRSEMNVSTLELGDSALYLCASTPSGAVGNEQFFGPGTRLTVL.

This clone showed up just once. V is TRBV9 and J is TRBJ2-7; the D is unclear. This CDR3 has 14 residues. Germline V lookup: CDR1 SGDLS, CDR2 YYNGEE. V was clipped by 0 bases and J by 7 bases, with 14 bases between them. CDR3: CASSVAPQIGEQYF. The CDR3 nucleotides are TGTGCCAGCAGCGTAGCGCCACAAATCGGGGAGCAGTACTTC.

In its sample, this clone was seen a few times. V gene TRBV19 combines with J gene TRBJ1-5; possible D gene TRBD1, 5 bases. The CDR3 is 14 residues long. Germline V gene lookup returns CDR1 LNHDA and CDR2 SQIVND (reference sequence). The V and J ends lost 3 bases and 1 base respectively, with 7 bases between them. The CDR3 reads CASSMGQSNQPQHF. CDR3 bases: TGTGCCAGTAGTATGGGGCAGAGCAATCAGCCCCAGCATTTT. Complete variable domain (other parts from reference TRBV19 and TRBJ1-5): DGGITQSPKYLFRKEGQNVTLSCEQNLNHDAMYWYRQDPGQGLRLIYYSQIVNDFQKGDIAEGYSVSREKKESFPLTVTSAQKNPTAFYLCASSMGQSNQPQHFGDGTRLSIL.

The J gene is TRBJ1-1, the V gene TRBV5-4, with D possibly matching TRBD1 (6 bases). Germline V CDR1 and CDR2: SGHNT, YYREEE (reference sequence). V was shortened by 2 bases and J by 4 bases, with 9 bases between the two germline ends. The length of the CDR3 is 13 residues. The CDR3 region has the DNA TGTGCCAGCAGCTTAGGAGGGGGCACTGAAGCTTTCTTT. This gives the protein CASSLGGGTEAFF.

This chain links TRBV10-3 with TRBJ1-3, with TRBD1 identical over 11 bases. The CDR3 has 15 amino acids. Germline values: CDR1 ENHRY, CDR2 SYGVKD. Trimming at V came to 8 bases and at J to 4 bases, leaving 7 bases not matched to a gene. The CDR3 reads CAILGQGAIGNTIYF. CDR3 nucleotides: TGTGCCATCCTTGGACAGGGGGCGATCGGAAACACCATATATTTT.

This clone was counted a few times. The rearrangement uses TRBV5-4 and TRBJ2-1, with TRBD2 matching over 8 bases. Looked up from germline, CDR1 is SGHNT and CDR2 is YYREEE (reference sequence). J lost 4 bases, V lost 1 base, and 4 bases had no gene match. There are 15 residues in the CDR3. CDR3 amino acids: CASSLRRGDYNEQFF. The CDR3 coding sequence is TGTGCCAGCAGCTTGCGGCGGGGGGATTACAATGAGCAGTTCTTC.

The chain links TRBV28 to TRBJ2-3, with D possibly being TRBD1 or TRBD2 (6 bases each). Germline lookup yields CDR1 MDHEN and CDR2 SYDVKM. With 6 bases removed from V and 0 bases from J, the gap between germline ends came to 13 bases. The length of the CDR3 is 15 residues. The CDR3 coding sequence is TGTGCCAGCAGCCTCTCGGGGGCAAGCACAGATACGCAGTATTTT. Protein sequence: CASSLSGASTDTQYF.

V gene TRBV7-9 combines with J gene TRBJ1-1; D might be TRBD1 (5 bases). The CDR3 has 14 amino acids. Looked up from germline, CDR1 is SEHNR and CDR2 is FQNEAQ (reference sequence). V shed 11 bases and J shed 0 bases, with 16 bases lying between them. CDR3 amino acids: CAVAGGSLNTEAFF. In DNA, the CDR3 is TGTGCCGTAGCTGGGGGGAGCCTGAACACTGAAGCTTTCTTT.

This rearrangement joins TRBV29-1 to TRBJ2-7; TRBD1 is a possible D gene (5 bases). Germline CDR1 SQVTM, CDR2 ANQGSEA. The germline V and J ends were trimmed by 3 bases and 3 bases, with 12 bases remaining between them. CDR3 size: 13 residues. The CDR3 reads CSVDPGQGYEQYF. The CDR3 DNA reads TGCAGCGTTGACCCCGGGCAGGGCTACGAGCAGTACTTC.

The CDR3 DNA reads as TGTGCCAGCAGTGGCCTCGGAAACACCATATATTTT. Protein sequence: CASSGLGNTIYF. The chain couples TRBV6-1 to TRBJ1-3; D gene uncertain. The V end was cut by 4 bases, the J end by 4 bases, with 5 bases between. The CDR3 totals 12 residues. Germline CDR1 is MNHNS and CDR2 is SASEGT.

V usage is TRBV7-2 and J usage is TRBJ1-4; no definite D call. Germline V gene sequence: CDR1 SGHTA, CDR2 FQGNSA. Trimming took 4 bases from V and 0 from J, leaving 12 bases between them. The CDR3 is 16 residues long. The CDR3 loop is CASSSSYSATNEKLFF. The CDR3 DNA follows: TGTGCCAGCAGCTCCTCCTACTCAGCAACTAATGAAAAACTGTTTTTT.

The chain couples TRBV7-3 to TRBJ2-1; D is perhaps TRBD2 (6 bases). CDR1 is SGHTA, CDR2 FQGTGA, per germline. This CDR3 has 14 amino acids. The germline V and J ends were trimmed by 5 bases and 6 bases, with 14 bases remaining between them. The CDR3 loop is CASSTGTWTNEQFF. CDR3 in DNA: TGTGCCAGCAGCACCGGGACTTGGACCAATGAGCAGTTCTTC.

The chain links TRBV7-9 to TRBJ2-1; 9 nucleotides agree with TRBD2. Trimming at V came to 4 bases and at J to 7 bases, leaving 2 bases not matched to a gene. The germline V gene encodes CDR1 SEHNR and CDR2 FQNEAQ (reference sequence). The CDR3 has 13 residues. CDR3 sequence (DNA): TGTGCCAGCAGCTCCGGACTAGCGAATGAGCAGTTCTTC. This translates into CASSSGLANEQFF.

The CDR3 DNA follows: TGTGCCAGCAGTTTATTTTCAGGGAGCTCCTACAATGAGCAGTTCTTC. Translating it yields CASSLFSGSSYNEQFF. The chain uses TRBV27 and TRBJ2-1; D may match TRBD1 or TRBD2 (5 bases each). CDR3 length: 16 residues. CDR1 is MNHEY and CDR2 is SMNVEV in the germline V gene (reference sequence). V was trimmed by 1 base and J by 0 bases, leaving 10 bases between them.